The 32 T cell receptor beta chains presented below share a single source sample, sequenced in a study of blood T cells in healthy people across ages. A second about 6 to 12 cycle PCR used barcoded and J-beta primers. MiXCR was run by TCRdb on the 5' RACE reads, yielding one entry per CDR3 protein. The table has roughly 700,000 distinct CDR3 sequences, around 49% seen once. The source material was blood. The receptor set was obtained from a woman aged 60 to 75 in good health.

The V gene is TRBV4-3, the J gene TRBJ1-1; no clear D. Germline V gene lookup returns CDR1 LGHNA and CDR2 YSLEER. The CDR3 has 15 residues. Trimming cost V 2 bases and J 8 bases, with 18 bases left between them. CDR3 sequence: CASSQRTGVGGEAFF. The CDR3 DNA reads TGCGCCAGCAGCCAACGGACCGGGGTTGGTGGGGAAGCTTTCTTT.

This clonotype has a handful of counts. This chain connects TRBV7-2 to TRBJ2-5; weak D call: TRBD1 (6 bases). Germline V gene lookup returns CDR1 SGHTA and CDR2 FQGNSA. V was cut by 5 bases and J by 7 bases, with 14 bases left in between. The CDR3 is 13 amino acids. CDR3 sequence: CASSPNLGGTQYF. The CDR3 DNA sequence: TGTGCCAGCAGCCCAAACCTAGGGGGGACCCAGTACTTC.

This chain joins TRBV7-9 and TRBJ1-4; possible D gene TRBD1, 5 bases. Germline values: CDR1 SEHNR, CDR2 FQNEAQ (reference sequence). The CDR3 covers 14 residues. The ends were cut back, 2 bases at V and 4 bases at J, with 8 bases in the middle. This chain's CDR3 is CASSLIGGNEKLFF. The CDR3 DNA follows: TGTGCCAGCAGCTTAATCGGGGGTAATGAAAAACTGTTTTTT.

The genes are TRBV5-1 and TRBJ2-1, with D possibly matching TRBD2 (6 bases). The germline V gene encodes CDR1 SGHRS and CDR2 YFSETQ. The V end lost 1 base, the J end lost 5 bases, and 16 bases lay between the germline ends. CDR3 length equals 16 residues. CDR3 coding DNA: TGCGCCAGCAGCTTGAGAGGAGGGGCAATCCACAATGAGCAGTTCTTC. This codes for CASSLRGGAIHNEQFF.

The chain links TRBV20-1 to TRBJ2-3, with D unclear. The CDR3 runs 14 residues. Looked up from germline, CDR1 is DFQATT and CDR2 is SNEGSKA (reference sequence). Trimming pared 6 bases from V and 8 bases from J, leaving 21 bases between. CDR3 sequence (DNA): TGCAGTGCCCCAGAAACCCTGGGAATGGCTACGCAGTATTTT. Translation: CSAPETLGMATQYF.

The gene calls are TRBV6-2 or TRBV6-3 and TRBJ2-4, with D maybe TRBD2 (7 bases). The CDR3 has 14 residues. In germline, CDR1 is MNHEY, CDR2 SVGEGT. Trimming shortened V by 8 bases and J by 6 bases, and 17 bases separated the two germline ends. CDR3 loop: CASALQGRGNIQYF. Here the CDR3 DNA reads TGTGCCAGCGCATTGCAGGGGAGGGGAAACATTCAGTACTTC.

The genes are TRBV4-3 and TRBJ2-1, with D uncertain. This CDR3 contains 16 residues. CDR1 is LGHNA, CDR2 YSLEER, per germline. Trimming took 0 bases from V and 8 from J, leaving 17 bases between them. The DNA for the CDR3 is TGCGCCAGCAGCCAAGATGTTGGTGGATGGTACGATGAGCAGTTCTTC. Protein product: CASSQDVGGWYDEQFF.

The rearrangement uses TRBV5-1 and TRBJ2-7; either TRBD1 or TRBD2 may fit D (5 bases each). This CDR3 spans 14 amino acids. Germline CDR1 SGHRS, CDR2 YFSETQ. V shed 0 bases and J shed 5 bases, with 12 bases lying between them. The CDR3 region is CASSLVGTSDEQYF. In nucleotides, the CDR3 is TGCGCCAGCAGCTTGGTAGGGACGAGCGACGAGCAGTACTTC.

The chain couples TRBV29-1 to TRBJ2-1, with D hard to call. CDR3 length: 15 amino acids. V was shortened by 4 bases and J by 1 base, with 14 bases between the two germline ends. The germline V gene has CDR1 SQVTM and CDR2 ANQGSEA. The CDR3 spells CSVVSLPGSYNEQFF. CDR3 bases: TGCAGCGTTGTCTCCCTCCCTGGTTCCTACAATGAGCAGTTCTTC.

The chain links TRBV7-3 to TRBJ2-1; possibly TRBD2 for D (6 bases). Trimming took 1 base from V and 9 from J, leaving 22 bases between them. The CDR3 has 17 residues. The V gene's germline CDR1 is SGHTA and CDR2 FQGTGA. This CDR3 reads CASSLSVRDLGRTEQFF. DNA of the CDR3: TGTGCCAGCAGCTTAAGCGTTAGGGACTTAGGACGTACTGAGCAGTTCTTC.

The gene calls are TRBV29-1 and TRBJ2-5, with D possibly being TRBD2 (5 bases). CDR1 is SQVTM and CDR2 is ANQGSEA in the germline V gene. CDR3 length: 14 amino acids. The V end lost 5 bases, the J end lost 5 bases, and 18 bases lay between the germline ends. The DNA of the CDR3 is TGCAGCGTTCCGACGGGGAAGGTTGTGGAGACCCAGTACTTC. Protein sequence: CSVPTGKVVETQYF.

This clonotype was seen a handful of times. This rearrangement joins TRBV6-6 to TRBJ1-2, with D perhaps matching TRBD1 (5 bases). CDR3 length: 15 residues. Trimming shortened V by 2 bases and J by 4 bases, and 14 bases separated the two germline ends. CDR1 and CDR2 (germline): MNHNY, SVGAGI (reference sequence). The CDR3 DNA is TGTGCCAGCAGTTACAGAGGGGCATTGACCTATGGCTACACCTTC. Amino acids: CASSYRGALTYGYTF.

The CDR3 coding sequence is TGTGCCAGCAGTGACCAGGGGCCTAGCACAGATACGCAGTATTTT. Protein sequence: CASSDQGPSTDTQYF. This sequence joins TRBV25-1 and TRBJ2-3; D is possibly TRBD1 (6 bases). Trimming left V 3 bases short and J 0 bases short, with 10 bases between. Germline V lookup: CDR1 MGHDK, CDR2 SYGVNS. This CDR3 comprises 15 residues.

The chain links TRBV4-3 to TRBJ1-2; D perhaps matches TRBD1 (5 bases). This CDR3 region has 15 residues. The V gene's germline CDR1 is LGHNA and CDR2 YSLEER. V was cut by 4 bases and J by 2 bases, with 14 bases left in between. CDR3 protein: CASSPGRGGNYGYTF. The CDR3 DNA reads as TGCGCCAGCAGCCCGGGACGGGGGGGGAACTATGGCTACACCTTC.

This chain joins TRBV6-2 or TRBV6-3 and TRBJ1-2; 9 nucleotides match TRBD1. The CDR3 has 14 amino acids. Germline loops: CDR1 MNHEY, CDR2 SVGEGT. The trim removed 5 bases at V and 8 bases at J, leaving 9 bases unmatched. CDR3 in amino acids: CASSGSGTGNGYTF. CDR3 nucleotide sequence: TGTGCCAGCAGTGGTTCCGGGACAGGGAACGGCTACACCTTC.

A word on this clonotype: With a much larger clone just one base away, this may be a read error. The rearrangement joins TRBV10-3 to TRBJ1-2; D may be TRBD1 (5 bases). The CDR3 contains 14 residues. The germline CDR1 and CDR2 sequences are ENHRY and SYGVKD. CDR3 amino acids: CAVTPGPDWGGYIF. The DNA of the CDR3 is TGTGCCGTAACTCCGGGCCCGGACTGGGGCGGCTACATCTTC.

The V and J genes are TRBV2 and TRBJ2-3; maybe TRBD2 (6 bases). CDR1 and CDR2 from the germline V gene are SNHLY and FYNNEI. Trimming removed 6 bases at V and 4 bases at J, with 14 bases between. This CDR3 region has 14 residues. In nucleotides, the CDR3 is TGTGCCAGCAGACTCGGGAGTTACGCAGATACGCAGTATTTT. Protein: CASRLGSYADTQYF.

The genes are TRBV4-3 and TRBJ2-7; 7 nucleotides agree with TRBD1. CDR3 length: 15 amino acids. V dropped 2 bases and J dropped 2; count of bases not matched to a gene: 6. Germline lookup yields CDR1 LGHNA and CDR2 YSLEER. Written as DNA, the CDR3 is TGCGCCAGCAGCCAATACAGGGGTCCTCCCTACGAGCAGTACTTC. This translates into CASSQYRGPPYEQYF.

This sequence joins TRBV20-1 and TRBJ2-7; D might be TRBD2 (5 bases). CDR3 length: 15 amino acids. Between the trimmed V and J ends, which lost 3 bases and 0 bases, there was a span of 15 bases. Per germline, CDR1 DFQATT and CDR2 SNEGSKA (reference sequence). DNA for the CDR3: TGCAGTGCTAGTGAGCCTGGCGGAGGCTCCTACGAGCAGTACTTC. Protein sequence: CSASEPGGGSYEQYF.

The V gene is TRBV20-1, the J gene TRBJ2-1; 8 positions match TRBD2. Germline CDR1 reads DFQATT; CDR2 reads SNEGSKA (reference sequence). V was clipped by 3 bases and J by 0 bases; unmatched bases: 7. This CDR3 is 16 amino acids long. The CDR3 coding sequence is TGCAGTGCTAGTCTCCTAGCGGGTAGCTCCTACAATGAGCAGTTCTTC. This gives the protein CSASLLAGSSYNEQFF.

This chain joins TRBV20-1 and TRBJ2-2; 8 positions agree with TRBD2. The V gene's germline CDR1 is DFQATT and CDR2 SNEGSKA (reference sequence). The CDR3 loop spans 13 amino acids. The junction had 0 bases not matched to a gene; V was cut back by 0 bases and J by 6 bases. The CDR3 sequence: CSAREREAGELFF. The CDR3 DNA sequence: TGCAGTGCTAGAGAGCGGGAGGCCGGGGAGCTGTTTTTT.

This clonotype was detected many times. CDR3 DNA: TGTGCCAGCAGCTTAACAAGGTGGACCCCAGGGACTGAAGCTTTCTTT. Encoded protein: CASSLTRWTPGTEAFF. This rearrangement joins TRBV7-3 to TRBJ1-1, with a tentative D call TRBD1 (5 bases). V lost 0 bases, J lost 5 bases, and 16 bases lay in between. Germline V lookup: CDR1 SGHTA, CDR2 FQGTGA. This CDR3 has 16 residues.

This clonotype was seen only a few times. The chain employs TRBV5-4 and TRBJ2-3, with a possible D match to TRBD1 (6 bases). Trimming removed 0 bases at V and 0 bases at J, with 14 bases between. The germline V gene encodes CDR1 SGHNT and CDR2 YYREEE (reference sequence). The CDR3 is 17 amino acids. CDR3 DNA: TGTGCCAGCAGCTTGGCCCTACAGGGTGGGAGCACAGATACGCAGTATTTT. Translated: CASSLALQGGSTDTQYF. The whole variable domain, filled in from reference TRBV5-4 and TRBJ2-3, reads ETGVTQSPTHLIKTRGQQVTLRCSSQSGHNTVSWYQQALGQGPQFIFQYYREEENGRGNFPPRFSGLQFPNYSSELNVNALELDDSALYLCASSLALQGGSTDTQYFGPGTRLTVL.

The chain uses TRBV6-5 and TRBJ2-1, with a weak D call TRBD2 (6 bases). The CDR3 loop spans 15 amino acids. The germline V gene has CDR1 MNHEY and CDR2 SVGAGI. Between the trimmed V and J ends, which lost 6 bases and 5 bases, there was a span of 17 bases. The CDR3 bases are TGTGCCAGCAGCCGCGGCGGGACGATTAACAATGAGCAGTTCTTC. Its protein product is CASSRGGTINNEQFF.

The sample holds a few counts of this clonotype. In nucleotides, the CDR3 is TGTGCCAGCAGCGCGGGGGACAGGGGCGTAGAATCACCCCTCCACTTT. Protein sequence: CASSAGDRGVESPLHF. The V and J genes are TRBV5-6 and TRBJ1-6; 10 nucleotides agree with TRBD1. The CDR3 has 16 residues. Unmatched junction bases numbered 11, after V lost 4 bases and J lost 10 bases. Germline CDR1 reads SGHDT; CDR2 reads YYEEEE.

The V and J genes are TRBV5-1 and TRBJ2-5; tentatively, D is TRBD1 (5 bases). CDR1 SGHRS and CDR2 YFSETQ come from the germline V gene. The CDR3 spans 13 residues. Trimming removed 5 bases at V and 2 bases at J, with 10 bases between. CDR3 in DNA: TGCGCCAGCAGAGGGGCGGCTCAAGAGACCCAGTACTTC. Translation gives CASRGAAQETQYF.

A single count supports this clonotype. The V gene is TRBV7-3, the J gene TRBJ2-7, with no clear D. The J call may be faulty, since TRBJ2-5 better matches the DNA end. Germline V gene sequence: CDR1 SGHTA, CDR2 FQGTGA. CDR3 size: 14 residues. CDR3: CASSKQPTGETQYF. CDR3 sequence (DNA): TGTGCCAGCAGCAAACAGCCAACGGGTGAGACCCAGTACTTC.

V and J are TRBV20-1 and TRBJ2-3; D is possibly TRBD1 (6 bases). The length of the CDR3 is 12 residues. Germline CDR1 reads DFQATT; CDR2 reads SNEGSKA (reference sequence). The ends were cut back, 3 bases at V and 4 bases at J, with 8 bases in the middle. As DNA, the CDR3 is TGCAGTGCTAGTAGGGGGTCAGATACGCAGTATTTT. It is translated as CSASRGSDTQYF.

The chain combines TRBV3-1 with TRBJ2-1, with 7 bases lining up with TRBD2. Unmatched junction bases numbered 4, after V lost 5 bases and J lost 6 bases. Germline V gene data show CDR1 as LGHDT and CDR2 as YNNKEL (reference sequence). The CDR3 loop spans 13 amino acids. DNA for the CDR3: TGTGCCAGCAGCGAGCGGGACCCCAATGAGCAGTTCTTC. Residues: CASSERDPNEQFF.

This rearrangement joins TRBV5-5 to TRBJ1-1; D may be TRBD1 (6 bases). V lost 10 bases to trimming and J lost 3 bases, with 22 bases between them. The CDR3 is made up of 15 amino acids. The germline CDR1 and CDR2 sequences are SGHKS and YYEKEE (reference sequence). The CDR3, as DNA: TGTGCCTGCGTCCGGGACACCAACCGGGACACTGAAGCTTTCTTT. Its protein product is CACVRDTNRDTEAFF.

The chain employs TRBV9 and TRBJ2-1; perhaps D is TRBD1 or TRBD2 (5 bases each). Germline-derived CDR1 and CDR2 are SGDLS and YYNGEE. V gave up 0 bases and J gave up 5 bases, with 15 bases separating them. The CDR3 has 16 amino acids. The CDR3 is CASSVGPGRTNNEQFF. For the CDR3, the DNA is TGTGCCAGCAGCGTAGGGCCGGGACGGACAAACAATGAGCAGTTCTTC.

A single count supports this clonotype. The chain carries TRBV28 and TRBJ2-4; maybe TRBD1 (6 bases). The better agreement between TRBJ2-7 and the DNA end casts doubt on the J call. The CDR3 contains 14 residues. The germline gives CDR1 MDHEN, CDR2 SYDVKM. The CDR3 coding sequence is TGTGCCAGCAGTCCCGCGACAGGTTCCTACGAGCAGTACTTC. Residues: CASSPATGSYEQYF.